This T cell receptor beta chain was identified in a study of T-cell reconstitution after alpha-beta-depleted transplantation in children listed by TCRdb under 2016. In terms of the full investigation: Using TCR repertoire profiling, the study quantitatively followed how T-cell immune reconstitution unfolded in children after TCRalphabeta/CD19-depleted allogeneic hematopoietic cell transplantation.

Broad study findings and their caveats: In some patients, the high TCRbeta diversity seen at day 60 was put down to recipient T cells and intrathymic progenitors that had survived conditioning. The apparently early alphabetaT-cell count recovery about two months after transplant was reportedly dependent on only several hundred rapidly expanded clones derived from non-depleted graft cells. Over subsequent months, a decline in hyperexpanded clone frequencies was noted, and after one year, T-cell counts and TCRbeta diversity were mostly ascribed to newly produced T cells.

This clonotype has ten or more counts. The target of this receptor is not known. The sample holds no much larger clone one base away, and base qualities are not on file. The library was obtained by PCR. Sequencing took place on an Illumina HiSeq 2500. Molecular barcoding was employed in the preparation of TCR libraries, with unique molecular identifiers being used to normalize TCRbeta repertoire quantification. TCRdb trimmed the raw reads at Q25, called clones with MiXCR and kept productive beta chains. Rows merge per CDR3 protein into single entries with the most common DNA and genes. For this sample there are a few hundred thousand distinct CDR3 sequences; approximately 7% appear just once. The ten largest clones take up 5.5% of the sample. The sample's treatment or condition label is to be understood as: allogeneic hematopoietic cell transplantation with graft depleted of TCRalphabeta T cells and CD19 B cells. TCRalphabeta/CD19-depleted allogeneic hematopoietic cell grafts were given to the transplant recipients, all of whom were children.

Measured from the cysteine to the phenylalanine, the CDR3 is 18 residues long. Left in the record is the CDR3 DNA by itself, 54 bases read in frame from the first base. As encoded in the germline V gene, CDR1 is SGDLS while CDR2 is YYNGEE. Relative to germline, V is 3 bases shorter and J is 2 bases shorter, with 24 bases between their ends. The V and J genes are TRBV9 and TRBJ2-7; the D element could tentatively be TRBD1 or TRBD2, as 6 bases agree for each. This receptor was taken from a boy between 2 and 10 years old with acute lymphoblastic leukemia, due to receive a stem cell transplant. Specimen: PBMCs, collected before TCRalphabeta/CD19-depleted stem cell transplant. The DNA is TGTGCCAGCAGCGATGGTGGTCGAAAGGGGGGCAGTCCCTACGAGCAGTACTTC. Its protein product is CASSDGGRKGGSPYEQYF.